These 30 T cell receptor beta chains originate from one sample sequenced in a study of post-analysis software for immune sequencing data (dated by TCRdb to about 2015). The paper's findings and limits, for the study overall: Patients showed significantly higher frequencies than controls for roughly five TRBV segments, among them TRBV5-6, TRBV5-1 and TRBV20-1.

No antigen has been identified for these receptors. The receptor library was made with PCR. Sequenced using an Illumina HiSeq 2500. To reduce PCR and sequencing biases, unique molecular identifiers were incorporated into the TCR beta cDNA libraries. The public reads were run again by TCRdb, first through fastp at Q25 and then through MiXCR, and only productive beta chains were kept. A single entry per CDR3 protein holds the most common genes and DNA from its merged rows. Here the sample has 600,000 to 750,000 distinct CDR3 sequences; roughly three fifths occur a single time. The ten largest make up roughly 10% of the sample. Sequenced sample: blood. The receptors come from a girl aged 2 to 9 with multiple sclerosis.

The rearrangement joins TRBV29-1 to TRBJ2-7, with no clear D. This CDR3 has 11 amino acids. V gave up 6 bases and J gave up 3 bases, with 9 bases separating them. Germline values: CDR1 SQVTM, CDR2 ANQGSEA. CDR3 region: CSVVDGYEQYF. CDR3 coding DNA: TGCAGCGTCGTGGACGGCTACGAGCAGTACTTC.

The chain couples TRBV10-3 to TRBJ2-6, with unresolved D. This CDR3 comprises 16 residues. The germline CDR1 and CDR2 sequences are ENHRY and SYGVKD. The germline V and J ends were trimmed by 11 bases and 0 bases, with 17 bases remaining between them. The CDR3 DNA follows: TGTGCCTCCTTCGGCCAGACGGGCTCTGGGGCCAACGTCCTGACTTTC. This sequence encodes CASFGQTGSGANVLTF.

The rearrangement joins TRBV7-9 to TRBJ2-6; 11 nucleotides align to TRBD2. This CDR3 is 18 amino acids long. The germline CDR1 and CDR2 sequences are SEHNR and FQNEAQ (reference sequence). J lost 2 bases, V lost 3 bases, and 6 bases had no gene match. The CDR3 loop is CASSFTSGRYPGANVLTF. The DNA of the CDR3 is TGTGCCAGCAGCTTTACTAGCGGGAGATACCCTGGGGCCAACGTCCTGACTTTC.

The sample holds a few counts of this clonotype. The gene calls are TRBV5-1 and TRBJ2-4, with 12 nucleotides matching TRBD2. J was trimmed by 6 bases and V by 3 bases; bases with no gene match: 4. This CDR3 comprises 15 residues. CDR1 is SGHRS and CDR2 is YFSETQ in the germline V gene. The CDR3 loop is CASSSGLAGSNIQYF. In DNA form, the CDR3 reads TGCGCCAGCAGCTCCGGACTAGCGGGATCAAACATTCAGTACTTC.

The V and J genes are TRBV5-1 and TRBJ2-7; 10 nucleotides match TRBD2. Judging by the DNA end, TRBJ2-5 fits better; the J call may be wrong. The CDR3 length is 15 residues. Germline V CDR1 and CDR2: SGHRS, YFSETQ. CDR3 sequence reads: CASSGGTSVRETQYF. CDR3 nucleotide sequence: TGCGCCAGCAGCGGCGGGACTAGCGTCCGGGAGACCCAGTACTTC.

The V gene is TRBV30, the J gene TRBJ1-4; 7 bases align to TRBD1. Germline CDR1 GTSNPN, CDR2 SVGIG (reference sequence). The CDR3 has 15 amino acids. V trimming: 3 bases; J trimming: 7 bases; junction bases outside the gene matches: 11. This chain's CDR3 is CAWSLNRGGIEKLFF. As DNA, the CDR3 is TGTGCCTGGAGCCTTAACAGGGGAGGTATTGAAAAACTGTTTTTT.

This clonotype has only one observation. The chain employs TRBV7-9 and TRBJ2-7, with 13 bases matching TRBD2. The CDR3 sequence is 16 residues long. Germline V gene sequence: CDR1 SEHNR, CDR2 FQNEAQ (reference sequence). V shed 2 bases and J 5 bases; nucleotides not matched to a gene: 6. The CDR3 coding sequence is TGTGCCAGCAGCTTATCGACTAGCGGGGGGACCCACGAGCAGTACTTC. Amino acid sequence: CASSLSTSGGTHEQYF.

The rearrangement links TRBV4-3 to TRBJ1-2, with 8 bases fitting TRBD1. Germline CDR1 is LGHNA and CDR2 is YSLEER. The V and J ends lost 6 bases and 4 bases, in that order; junction bases with no gene match: 10. The CDR3 spans 15 residues. The DNA for the CDR3 is TGCGCCAGCAGTCAATCACGCGGGACAGGCTATGGCTACACCTTC. It translates to CASSQSRGTGYGYTF.

The table lists this clonotype with a few counts. V is TRBV19 and J is TRBJ2-1; TRBD1 aligns across 9 bases. The CDR3 is 14 residues long. Germline CDR1 and CDR2: LNHDA and SQIVND (reference sequence). J gave up 6 bases and V 6 bases, and 6 bases lay outside the gene matches. CDR3 in DNA: TGTGCCAGTAGCGTGACAGGGGGGGGCAATGAGCAGTTCTTC. Its translation is CASSVTGGGNEQFF.

The V call is TRBV4-1, the J call TRBJ2-7; 8 nucleotides line up with TRBD2. V lost 3 bases and J lost 4; bases outside the gene matches: 8. CDR3 length: 15 amino acids. CDR1 is MGHRA, CDR2 YSYEKL, per germline. As DNA, the CDR3 is TGCGCCAGCAGCCAGGTCAGCGGGAGTGTATACGAGCAGTACTTC. Amino acid sequence: CASSQVSGSVYEQYF.

The rearrangement uses TRBV12-3 or TRBV12-4 and TRBJ2-3, with D unresolved. Trimming cost V 7 bases and J 6 bases, with 8 bases left between them. The length of the CDR3 is 11 residues. This CDR3 is CASTWRDTQYF. Here the CDR3 DNA reads TGTGCCAGCACGTGGCGCGATACGCAGTATTTT.

This clonotype was found many times. The chain joins TRBV12-3 or TRBV12-4 to TRBJ1-1, with D possibly being TRBD1 (6 bases). The CDR3 has 13 amino acids. Deletions cut 3 bases from V and 1 base from J, with 6 bases between. The CDR3 reads CASSLTGNTEAFF. The CDR3, as DNA: TGTGCCAGCAGTTTGACAGGGAACACTGAAGCTTTCTTT.

Note on this clonotype: The junction departs from germline at one end; a sequencing error may be responsible. The genes are TRBV12-3 or TRBV12-4 and TRBJ2-3; perhaps TRBD2 as D (5 bases). The CDR3 has 13 amino acids. CDR3 in amino acids: CASRAARVDAQYF. Written as DNA, the CDR3 is TGTGCCAGCAGAGCGGCAAGGGTAGATGCGCAGTATTTT.

This clonotype turned up a few times. This chain uses TRBV11-2 with TRBJ2-7; 7 bases line up with TRBD1. The CDR3 spans 14 residues. V shed 8 bases and J 2 bases; nucleotides not matched to a gene: 9. Germline loops: CDR1 SGHAT, CDR2 FQNNGV. The CDR3 spells CASGWTGLPYEQYF. CDR3 bases: TGTGCCAGCGGCTGGACAGGTTTGCCCTACGAGCAGTACTTC.

The gene calls are TRBV6-2 or TRBV6-3 and TRBJ1-2, with D hard to call. In germline, CDR1 is MNHEY, CDR2 SVGEGT. The CDR3 has 12 residues. V shed 7 bases and J shed 4 bases, with 10 bases lying between them. The CDR3 reads CASNPGVYGYTF. CDR3 bases: TGTGCCAGCAACCCCGGAGTCTATGGCTACACCTTC.

The chain recombines TRBV6-5 with TRBJ1-1; D is possibly TRBD1 (5 bases). Germline V lookup: CDR1 MNHEY, CDR2 SVGAGI. V lost 0 bases, J lost 4 bases, and 15 bases lay in between. CDR3 size: 16 residues. The CDR3 nucleotides are TGTGCCAGCAGTTACTCGTCCGGGACCCCGGGCACTGAAGCTTTCTTT. The encoded protein is CASSYSSGTPGTEAFF.

In this sample, this clonotype turned up a few times. The chain carries TRBV7-9 and TRBJ2-5; tentative D call: TRBD2 (6 bases). The V and J ends lost 4 bases and 2 bases respectively, with 14 bases between them. CDR3 length: 15 amino acids. Germline V gene data show CDR1 as SEHNR and CDR2 as FQNEAQ (reference sequence). In DNA form, the CDR3 reads TGTGCCAGCAGCTCCCGGGACTTCACACAAGAGACCCAGTACTTC. Translated, it gives CASSSRDFTQETQYF.

V usage is TRBV5-1 and J usage is TRBJ2-1; the D gene is possibly TRBD2 (6 bases). The CDR3 spans 14 residues. Trimming removed 1 base from V and 8 bases from J, with 13 bases in between. Germline V gives CDR1 SGHRS, CDR2 YFSETQ. CDR3 in DNA: TGCGCCAGCAGCTTGAACCCGGGAGAAGATGAGCAGTTCTTC. Translating gives CASSLNPGEDEQFF.

This rearrangement joins TRBV5-1 to TRBJ2-5, with D perhaps TRBD2 (5 bases). CDR1 and CDR2 (germline): SGHRS, YFSETQ. This CDR3 is 14 amino acids long. V lost 4 bases and J 3 bases, leaving 13 bases between the germline ends. CDR3 sequence (DNA): TGCGCCAGCAGCCCTGCGGGTCGGAAAGAGACCCAGTACTTC. It translates to CASSPAGRKETQYF.

This clonotype was detected only a few times. This sequence joins TRBV20-1 and TRBJ1-2; weak D call: TRBD1 (5 bases). V was pared by 2 bases and J by 3 bases, with 13 bases between. The CDR3 is 14 residues long. The V gene's germline CDR1 is DFQATT and CDR2 SNEGSKA (reference sequence). The CDR3 sequence is CSARLLGTDYGYTF. CDR3 DNA: TGCAGTGCTAGACTGCTGGGGACGGACTATGGCTACACCTTC.

V usage is TRBV28 and J usage is TRBJ2-3; D call uncertain. The V end lost 5 bases, the J end lost 4 bases, and 16 bases lay between the germline ends. CDR3 length: 15 amino acids. CDR1 and CDR2 from the germline V gene are MDHEN and SYDVKM. The CDR3 here is CASSLAPDLADTQYF. DNA for the CDR3: TGTGCCAGCAGTCTTGCCCCCGACTTGGCAGATACGCAGTATTTT.

The V gene is TRBV5-4, the J gene TRBJ2-1, with D perhaps TRBD2 (6 bases). CDR3 length equals 16 residues. V gave up 0 bases and J gave up 0 bases, with 10 bases separating them. Germline CDR1 and CDR2: SGHNT and YYREEE (reference sequence). The CDR3 spells CASSLGGDPSYNEQFF. The CDR3, as DNA: TGTGCCAGCAGCTTGGGCGGGGACCCCTCCTACAATGAGCAGTTCTTC.

This sequence joins TRBV7-2 and TRBJ2-7, with 7 nucleotides matching TRBD1. The J call may be mistaken, given a closer DNA end match to TRBJ2-5. The CDR3 sequence is 14 residues long. Germline CDR1 is SGHTA and CDR2 is FQGNSA. The CDR3 bases are TGTGCCAGCAGCCCGTACAGGGGTACGGAGACCCAGTACTTC. It is translated as CASSPYRGTETQYF.

This clonotype was seen a few times. The CDR3 sequence is CSGRLTGLTETQYF. The CDR3 coding sequence is TGCAGCGGACGACTGACAGGGCTGACTGAGACCCAGTACTTC. V gene TRBV29-1 combines with J gene TRBJ2-5; TRBD1 matches at 7 bases. CDR1 is SQVTM, CDR2 ANQGSEA, per germline. The CDR3 runs 14 residues. V lost 7 bases and J lost 5; bases outside the gene matches: 13. The variable domain in full, with the rest retrieved from reference TRBV29-1 and TRBJ2-5, is SAVISQKPSRDICQRGTSLTIQCQVDSQVTMMFWYRQQPGQSLTLIATANQGSEATYESGFVIDKFPISRPNLTFSTLTVSNMSPEDSSIYLCSGRLTGLTETQYFGPGTRLLVL.

In its sample, this clonotype was seen a few times. V and J are TRBV7-3 and TRBJ2-7; D gene ambiguous. The germline CDR1 and CDR2 sequences are SGHTA and FQGTGA. The CDR3 length is 12 residues. The ends were cut back, 5 bases at V and 7 bases at J, with 12 bases in the middle. This CDR3 is CASSLASGEQYF. The CDR3 coding sequence is TGTGCCAGCAGCCTGGCGAGTGGGGAGCAGTACTTC.

V is TRBV7-6 and J is TRBJ2-1, with TRBD2 identical over 8 bases. Losses at the gene ends were 6 bases for V and 5 bases for J; bases not matched to a gene: 15. Germline CDR1 reads SGHVS; CDR2 reads FNYEAQ. The CDR3 is 17 residues long. Written as DNA, the CDR3 is TGTGCCAGCAGTTCCCTTCCCCCGACTAGCGCACACAATGAGCAGTTCTTC. This gives the protein CASSSLPPTSAHNEQFF.

CDR3 DNA: TGCAGCGTTGACAGCTATGGCTACACCTTC. Its protein is CSVDSYGYTF. This rearrangement joins TRBV29-1 to TRBJ1-2; no clear D gene. The V and J ends lost 3 bases and 4 bases respectively, with 3 bases between them. The CDR3 runs to 10 residues. The germline CDR1 and CDR2 sequences are SQVTM and ANQGSEA.

V usage is TRBV20-1 and J usage is TRBJ1-1, with D hard to call. Trimming shortened V by 3 bases and J by 5 bases, and 13 bases separated the two germline ends. This CDR3 comprises 13 residues. CDR1 is DFQATT, CDR2 SNEGSKA, per germline (reference sequence). As DNA, the CDR3 is TGCAGTGCTAGCGCCGGGAGGGAGACTGAAGCTTTCTTT. Protein sequence: CSASAGRETEAFF.

This clonotype was recorded a few times. The chain couples TRBV28 to TRBJ2-1, with 8 nucleotides matching TRBD1. In germline, CDR1 is MDHEN, CDR2 SYDVKM. V lost 5 bases and J lost 5; bases outside the gene matches: 5. The CDR3 is 14 residues long. The CDR3 is CASSQQGEDNEQFF. The CDR3 nucleotides read TGTGCCAGCAGTCAACAGGGGGAGGACAATGAGCAGTTCTTC.

This clonotype was recorded a few times. The chain uses TRBV7-2 and TRBJ1-2; perhaps TRBD1 as D (5 bases). Deletions cut 3 bases from V and 4 bases from J, with 12 bases between. Germline lookup yields CDR1 SGHTA and CDR2 FQGNSA. This CDR3 region has 14 residues. The CDR3 region is CASSFLGTGYGYTF. The CDR3 DNA reads as TGTGCCAGCAGCTTCCTGGGGACGGGCTATGGCTACACCTTC.